Listed here is a single T cell receptor (beta chain). Antigen: not known. Repertoires were generated with immunoSEQ multiplex PCR, while TCRdb's copy carries only in-frame clones and drops some. The repertoire consists of approximately 24,000 clones, with 91% occurring once and the leading ten covering 0.7% to 0.85%. V gave up 10 bases and J gave up 10 bases; unmatched junction bases: 10. This CDR3 has 12 residues. Per germline, CDR1 MDHEN and CDR2 SYDVKM. These data come from a study of untreated major depressive disorder. Study-wide results and limits: CD4+ T cells from depressed patients used TRBV05-01 (Vbeta 5.1) more often than controls.

Each depressed patient was matched pairwise with a non-depressed control on sex, age, current smoking status and body mass index. The donors were all European-descended. No psychiatric drugs, including antidepressants, for at least 8 weeks beforehand. CD4+ T cell purity was typically about 95%. The material sequenced was CD4+ T cells from PBMCs. The chain joins TRBV28 to TRBJ2-7; 10 nucleotides align to TRBD2. This clonotype was sampled from a woman aged 30 to 39 with major depressive disorder. CDR3 protein: CATKAGGGRQYF. CDR3 DNA: TGTGCCACTAAAGCGGGAGGGGGAAGACAGTACTTC.